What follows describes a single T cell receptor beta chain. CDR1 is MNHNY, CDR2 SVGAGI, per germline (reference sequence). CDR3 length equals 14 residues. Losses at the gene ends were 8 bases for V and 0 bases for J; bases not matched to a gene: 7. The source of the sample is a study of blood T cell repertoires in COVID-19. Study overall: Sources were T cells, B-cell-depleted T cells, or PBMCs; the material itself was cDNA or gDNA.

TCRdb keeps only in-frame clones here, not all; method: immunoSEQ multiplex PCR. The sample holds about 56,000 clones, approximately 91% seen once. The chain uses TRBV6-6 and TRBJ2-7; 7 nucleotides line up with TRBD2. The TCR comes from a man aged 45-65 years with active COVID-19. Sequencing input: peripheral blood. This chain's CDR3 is CASGGGTVSYEQYF. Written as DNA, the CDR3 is TGTGCCAGCGGGGGGGGGACCGTCTCCTACGAGCAGTACTTC.